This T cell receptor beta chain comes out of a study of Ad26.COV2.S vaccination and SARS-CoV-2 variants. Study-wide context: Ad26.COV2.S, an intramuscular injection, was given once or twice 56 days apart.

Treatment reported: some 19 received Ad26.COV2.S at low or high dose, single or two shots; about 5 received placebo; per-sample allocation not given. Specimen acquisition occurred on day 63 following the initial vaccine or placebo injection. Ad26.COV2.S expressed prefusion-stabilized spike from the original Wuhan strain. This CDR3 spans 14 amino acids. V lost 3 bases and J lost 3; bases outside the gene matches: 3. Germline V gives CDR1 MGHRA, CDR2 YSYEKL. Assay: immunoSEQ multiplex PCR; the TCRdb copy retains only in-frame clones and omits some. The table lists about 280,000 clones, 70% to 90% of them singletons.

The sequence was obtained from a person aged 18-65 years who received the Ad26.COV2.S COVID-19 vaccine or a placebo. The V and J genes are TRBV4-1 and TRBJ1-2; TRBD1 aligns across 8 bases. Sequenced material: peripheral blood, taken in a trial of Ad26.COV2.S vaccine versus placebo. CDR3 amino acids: CASSHGQGDYGYTF. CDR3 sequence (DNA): TGCGCCAGCAGCCACGGACAGGGTGACTATGGCTACACCTTC.